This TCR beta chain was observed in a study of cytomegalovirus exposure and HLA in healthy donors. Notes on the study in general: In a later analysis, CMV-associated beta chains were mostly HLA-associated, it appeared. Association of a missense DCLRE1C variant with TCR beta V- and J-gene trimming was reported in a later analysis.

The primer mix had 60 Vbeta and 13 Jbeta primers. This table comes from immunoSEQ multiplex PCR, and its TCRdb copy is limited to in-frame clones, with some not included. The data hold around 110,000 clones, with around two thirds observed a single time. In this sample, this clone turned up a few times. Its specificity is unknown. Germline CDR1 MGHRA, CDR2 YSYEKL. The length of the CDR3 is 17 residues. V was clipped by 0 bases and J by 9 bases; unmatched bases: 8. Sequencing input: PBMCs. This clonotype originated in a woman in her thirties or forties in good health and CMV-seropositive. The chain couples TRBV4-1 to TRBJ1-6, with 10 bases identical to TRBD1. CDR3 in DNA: TGCGCCAGCAGCCAAGATGGGACAGGGGCTGGAAGTTCACCCCTCCACTTT. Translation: CASSQDGTGAGSSPLHF.